This T cell receptor beta chain was profiled in a study of metastatic and nonmetastatic thyroid tumors. Points from the study as a whole: According to reports, the diversity of TCR beta was significantly higher in malignant thyroid tumors than in benign nodules, and this held in both blood and tumor samples.

V lost 0 bases, J lost 4 bases, and 18 bases lay in between. This CDR3 region has 17 residues. Germline CDR1 MGHRA, CDR2 YSYEKL. In the authors' workflow: Between-group CDR3 differences, defined by clinicopathological status, yielded a distant-metastasis classifier for papillary thyroid cancer. TCRdb re-called clones via MiXCR from the PCR reads. TCRdb assigned the V and J calls; the authors' analysis was not used. The data show 30,000 to 35,000 clones, 33% seen once. In the case of this clone: Its antigen is not known.

Patients underwent thyroid surgery, and none had received any treatment before it. V gene TRBV4-1 combines with J gene TRBJ1-1, with D tentatively TRBD1 (6 bases). Specimen: tumor tissue. The TCR comes from a female donor with papillary thyroid cancer or a benign thyroid nodule (not recorded which). Some clones in this sample may be carry-over from other donors' samples. The CDR3 reads CASSQDEIRGSLTEAFF. The CDR3 bases are TGCGCCAGCAGCCAAGATGAGATCAGGGGCTCCCTCACTGAAGCTTTCTTT.